The 19 T cell receptor beta chains below were found in one sample sequenced in a study of beta chain features in type 1 diabetes. The authors reverse transcribed all of the isolated RNA, so sequencing captured expressed TCRB transcripts. The table came from immunoSEQ multiplex PCR; TCRdb's copy has only in-frame clones and leaves some out. The data contain 350,000 or so clones, roughly a fifth of them singletons. Sequences were obtained from naive CD4+ T cells from blood. These TCRs come from a woman aged 18-35 years in good health.

The CDR3 coding sequence is TGCGCCAGCAGCCACGAACTAGCAGATACGCAGTATTTT. This translates into CASSHELADTQYF. V is TRBV4-1 and J is TRBJ2-3, with D tentatively TRBD2 (5 bases). Germline V gene data show CDR1 as MGHRA and CDR2 as YSYEKL. Trimming removed 3 bases at V and 4 bases at J, with 8 bases between. CDR3 length: 13 amino acids.

This clone was observed a handful of times. In the same sample, other DNA sequences code for this CDR3. The chain has TRBV7-2 and TRBJ2-3, with D unclear. The V end was cut by 4 bases, the J end by 2 bases, with 4 bases between. Germline V CDR1 and CDR2: SGHTA, FQGNSA. The length of the CDR3 is 12 residues. The CDR3 sequence: CASSSFTDTQYF. The CDR3 nucleotides are TGTGCCAGCAGCTCTTTCACAGATACGCAGTATTTT.

The chain recombines TRBV5-1 with TRBJ2-1, with 11 bases fitting TRBD1. V shed 4 bases and J 7 bases; nucleotides not matched to a gene: 10. The CDR3 consists of 16 residues. CDR1 and CDR2 from the germline V gene are SGHRS and YFSETQ. The CDR3 sequence is CASSARTGGYGNEQFF. In nucleotides, the CDR3 is TGCGCCAGCAGCGCCCGGACAGGGGGCTATGGGAATGAGCAGTTCTTC.

This clone was detected only once. The gene calls are TRBV2 and TRBJ2-5; the match to TRBD1 covers 8 bases. Germline V lookup: CDR1 SNHLY, CDR2 FYNNEI. The CDR3 extends over 14 amino acids. V trimming: 6 bases; J trimming: 4 bases; junction bases outside the gene matches: 7. CDR3 amino acids: CASRGRGPGETQYF. CDR3 sequence (DNA): TGTGCCAGCAGAGGCAGGGGGCCTGGAGAGACCCAGTACTTC.

This clone showed up just a few times. This sequence joins TRBV19 and TRBJ2-2, with 7 bases that match TRBD1. V was pared by 6 bases and J by 4 bases, with 8 bases of the junction left unmatched. Germline lookup yields CDR1 LNHDA and CDR2 SQIVND (reference sequence). This CDR3 has 15 residues. CDR3 residues: CASRSPGQPTGELFF. Written as DNA, the CDR3 is TGTGCCAGTAGGTCCCCGGGACAGCCCACCGGGGAGCTGTTTTTT.

This chain uses TRBV5-1 with TRBJ2-7; TRBD2 matches at 15 bases. This CDR3 spans 15 amino acids. After removal of 2 bases from V and 6 bases from J, the junction contained 3 bases not matched to a gene. Germline values: CDR1 SGHRS, CDR2 YFSETQ. Written as DNA, the CDR3 is TGCGCCAGCAGCTTAGGACTAGCGGGAGGGCTCGAGCAGTACTTC. Protein sequence: CASSLGLAGGLEQYF.

This clone showed up just a few times. The chain combines TRBV4-3 with TRBJ2-1; D perhaps matches TRBD2 (7 bases). The ends were cut back, 3 bases at V and 6 bases at J, with 12 bases in the middle. Germline lookup yields CDR1 LGHNA and CDR2 YSLEER. The CDR3 is 14 residues long. The CDR3 coding sequence is TGCGCCAGCAGCCACCGGGGGGCCGGCAATGAGCAGTTCTTC. Encoded protein: CASSHRGAGNEQFF.

J is TRBJ1-4 and V is TRBV6-5, with TRBD1 matching over 7 bases. The CDR3 contains 13 residues. V dropped 6 bases and J dropped 10; count of bases not matched to a gene: 8. Germline CDR1 reads MNHEY; CDR2 reads SVGAGI. CDR3 bases: TGTGCCAGCAGCAGAGACAGGGTTGGAAAACTGTTTTTT. Protein product: CASSRDRVGKLFF.

The chain links TRBV10-2 to TRBJ1-4, with 10 bases fitting TRBD1. The germline V gene encodes CDR1 WSHSY and CDR2 SAAADI. Unmatched junction bases numbered 6, after V lost 6 bases and J lost 8 bases. CDR3 length: 14 amino acids. CDR3: CASRMDRGVEKLFF. The CDR3 coding sequence is TGCGCCAGCAGAATGGACAGGGGGGTGGAAAAACTGTTTTTT.

The chain joins TRBV15 to TRBJ2-5; 15 bases match TRBD2. Germline values: CDR1 LNHNV, CDR2 YYDKDF (reference sequence). This CDR3 is 17 amino acids long. The V and J ends lost 2 bases and 5 bases, in that order; junction bases with no gene match: 6. CDR3 nucleotides: TGTGCCACCAGCAGACCGGGACTAGCGGGAGGAGGGGAGACCCAGTACTTC. This translates into CATSRPGLAGGGETQYF.

The chain carries TRBV7-9 and TRBJ1-2; 11 bases are a match to TRBD1. Germline loops: CDR1 SEHNR, CDR2 FQNEAQ (reference sequence). With 4 bases clipped from V and 6 bases from J, the junction kept 7 bases outside the gene matches. CDR3 size: 15 residues. CDR3 nucleotides: TGTGCCAGCAGCTCGGGCCGGGACAGGGGGAATGGCTACACCTTC. Residues: CASSSGRDRGNGYTF. The complete variable domain, with remaining parts taken from reference TRBV7-9 and TRBJ1-2, reads DTGVSQNPRHKITKRGQNVTFRCDPISEHNRLYWYRQTLGQGPEFLTYFQNEAQLEKSRLLSDRFSAERPKGSFSTLEIQRTEQGDSAMYLCASSSGRDRGNGYTFGSGTRLTVV.

The sample holds a few counts of this clone. The same CDR3 is also encoded by other DNA sequences in this sample. This chain connects TRBV11-3 to TRBJ2-1, with TRBD1 as a possible D gene (6 bases). This CDR3 has 15 residues. CDR1 and CDR2 (germline): SGHNT, YENEEA. V was pared by 3 bases and J by 0 bases, with 9 bases between. CDR3 nucleotides: TGTGCCAGCAGCTTGAGGGGGAGCTCCTACAATGAGCAGTTCTTC. Amino acids: CASSLRGSSYNEQFF.

V gene TRBV4-2 combines with J gene TRBJ2-3; D not certain. The germline CDR1 and CDR2 sequences are LGHNA and YNFKEQ. The CDR3 spans 12 residues. With 1 base removed from V and 5 bases from J, the gap between germline ends came to 4 bases. The CDR3 DNA reads TGTGCCAGCAGCCAAGGACAAGATACGCAGTATTTT. Residues: CASSQGQDTQYF.

This clone was seen a handful of times. This chain connects TRBV4-1 to TRBJ1-2; a weak D match, TRBD1 (6 bases). There are 13 residues in the CDR3. Looked up from germline, CDR1 is MGHRA and CDR2 is YSYEKL. The germline V and J ends were trimmed by 2 bases and 7 bases, with 11 bases remaining between them. In DNA, the CDR3 is TGCGCCAGCAGCCAAACGACAGGTCGTGGCTACACCTTC. This sequence encodes CASSQTTGRGYTF.

This clone was seen a handful of times. This chain uses TRBV7-9 with TRBJ2-1, with 7 bases aligning to TRBD2. The CDR3 has 14 amino acids. The ends lost 6 bases at V and 3 bases at J; junction bases unmatched: 5. From germline, CDR1 is SEHNR and CDR2 FQNEAQ (reference sequence). The CDR3 is CASSKSGNYNEQFF. Here the CDR3 DNA reads TGTGCCAGCAGTAAAAGCGGGAACTACAATGAGCAGTTCTTC.

The chain combines TRBV11-2 with TRBJ2-2; no definite D call. The V end lost 5 bases, the J end lost 7 bases, and 14 bases lay between the germline ends. The CDR3 is 14 residues long. CDR1 and CDR2 (germline): SGHAT, FQNNGV. This chain's CDR3 is CASSAVLRGGELFF. CDR3 sequence (DNA): TGTGCCAGCAGCGCTGTGCTCCGAGGCGGGGAGCTGTTTTTT.

The chain uses TRBV29-1 and TRBJ2-1; D gene unclear. Trimming stripped 7 bases from V and 4 bases from J, with 8 bases between. The CDR3 spans 11 residues. Per germline, CDR1 SQVTM and CDR2 ANQGSEA. As DNA, the CDR3 is TGCAGCGGACTCGGGTACAATGAGCAGTTCTTC. This gives the protein CSGLGYNEQFF.

This clone was counted many times. The rearrangement joins TRBV7-9 to TRBJ2-1; no clear D. The CDR3 is 11 amino acids. Trimming pared 4 bases from V and 12 bases from J, leaving 10 bases between. Germline values: CDR1 SEHNR, CDR2 FQNEAQ (reference sequence). CDR3 amino acids: CASSSNERQFF. In nucleotides, the CDR3 is TGTGCCAGCAGCTCCAATGAGCGGCAGTTCTTC.

Only a few counts were recorded for this clone. The chain joins TRBV2 to TRBJ1-1; 9 bases agree with TRBD1. Germline values: CDR1 SNHLY, CDR2 FYNNEI. This CDR3 is built from 15 residues. V shed 9 bases and J 1 base; nucleotides not matched to a gene: 9. The CDR3 DNA reads as TGTGCCAGTACCCGGGACAGGGAGGCGAACACTGAAGCTTTCTTT. The encoded protein is CASTRDREANTEAFF.